The 8 T cell receptor beta chains below all came from one sample that was sequenced in a study of cytomegalovirus exposure and HLA in healthy donors (dated by TCRdb to about 2017). Libraries were built with the immunoSEQ multiplex PCR assay. A mixture of 60 forward primers for TCR Vbeta segments and 13 reverse primers for TCR Jbeta segments was used in the multiplex PCR. TCRdb took this table from immuneACCESS and kept in-frame rearrangements with V and J called. Such tables lack part of the clones; where checked against another copy, unresolved V genes explain under half of the gap, and the rest is unexplained. The sample table holds roughly 100,000 clones, of which about 77% were seen once. Under 13% of the sample is taken by the ten largest. Material: PBMCs. All receptors come from a woman between 18 and 29 years old in good health and CMV-seropositive.

V usage is TRBV9 and J usage is TRBJ2-1; TRBD1 matches 8 bases. CDR1 is SGDLS, CDR2 YYNGEE, per germline. With V trimmed by 0 bases and J by 7 bases, 9 bases remained unmatched. This CDR3 spans 16 amino acids. The CDR3 is CASSVAVDRGGNEQFF. The CDR3 DNA sequence: TGTGCCAGCAGCGTAGCCGTAGACAGGGGCGGGAATGAGCAGTTCTTC.

This chain connects TRBV5-4 to TRBJ1-5, with D perhaps matching TRBD1 (5 bases). The germline gives CDR1 SGHNT, CDR2 YYREEE (reference sequence). V lost 0 bases to trimming and J lost 2 bases, with 6 bases between them. The CDR3 runs 14 residues. CDR3 protein: CASSLAGRNQPQHF. The DNA for the CDR3 is TGTGCCAGCAGCTTGGCAGGGCGCAATCAGCCCCAGCATTTT.

This chain joins TRBV28 and TRBJ1-2; 7 bases line up with TRBD1. The germline CDR1 and CDR2 sequences are MDHEN and SYDVKM. The CDR3 covers 14 residues. V shed 6 bases, J shed 6 bases, and the junction held 10 bases outside the gene matches. Here the CDR3 DNA reads TGTGCCAGCAGCCCGGGACAGAACTCCCATGGCTACACCTTC. Translated: CASSPGQNSHGYTF.

V is TRBV6-1 and J is TRBJ2-1, with 9 bases that match TRBD1. With V trimmed by 8 bases and J by 4 bases, 6 bases remained unmatched. Per germline, CDR1 MNHNS and CDR2 SASEGT. CDR3 length: 14 residues. The chain's CDR3 is CASERDRVYNEQFF. The CDR3 bases are TGTGCCAGCGAACGGGACAGGGTGTACAATGAGCAGTTCTTC.

This chain uses TRBV10-3 with TRBJ2-7, with 10 bases identical to TRBD1. Germline lookup yields CDR1 ENHRY and CDR2 SYGVKD. The CDR3 is made up of 15 amino acids. After removal of 5 bases from V and 4 bases from J, the junction contained 8 bases not matched to a gene. This CDR3 is CAISTGTGDGYEQYF. In nucleotides, the CDR3 is TGTGCCATCAGTACCGGGACAGGGGACGGGTACGAGCAGTACTTC.

The DNA for the CDR3 is TGTGCCAGCAGGGGGACTGGGGACTCTGGGGCCAACGTCCTGACTTTC. Protein: CASRGTGDSGANVLTF. The chain is built from TRBV2 and TRBJ2-6, with a weak D call TRBD2 (6 bases). The CDR3 is 16 residues long. Per the germline V gene, CDR1 is SNHLY and CDR2 is FYNNEI. V dropped 6 bases and J dropped 0 bases, with 12 bases sitting between them.

V is TRBV4-1 and J is TRBJ2-1, with unresolved D. Germline V lookup: CDR1 MGHRA, CDR2 YSYEKL. This CDR3 has 12 amino acids. Trimming removed 5 bases from V and 7 bases from J, with 9 bases in between. Here the CDR3 DNA reads TGCGCCAGCAGCTCGGAGTCGAATGAGCAGTTCTTC. Its protein product is CASSSESNEQFF.

This clone was counted once. This rearrangement joins TRBV28 to TRBJ1-2; TRBD1 agrees at 7 bases. The CDR3 consists of 14 residues. Germline CDR1 and CDR2: MDHEN and SYDVKM. Trimming took 8 bases from V and 3 from J; bases not matched to a gene: 9. The CDR3 coding sequence is TGTGCCAGCGGACTATCGACAGGGTACTATGGCTACACCTTC. Protein product: CASGLSTGYYGYTF.